The clone carrying this T cell receptor (beta chain) turned up a few times. Its antigen is undetermined. The CDR3 is 15 amino acids. Trimming cost V 0 bases and J 3 bases, with 12 bases left between them. CDR1 and CDR2 from the germline V gene are MNHEY and SMNVEV (reference sequence). This record belongs to a study of response to subunit inactivated influenza vaccine. Broader study findings: Authors suggested each seasonal influenza vaccination recruits few new T cells.

TCRdb processed the RT-PCR reads anew with MiXCR; each CDR3 protein has one entry. The sample has 600,000 to 850,000 distinct CDR3 sequences; approximately 15% are singletons. The specimen comprised PBMCs from blood, sampled 14 to 15 days before vaccination. The gene calls are TRBV27 and TRBJ2-7; D uncertain. The sequence came from a man in his fifties who received an inactivated influenza vaccine. The CDR3: CASSLSPRFLYEQYF. CDR3 in DNA: TGTGCCAGCAGTTTATCTCCCCGATTCCTCTACGAGCAGTACTTC.